This paragraph reports one T cell receptor (beta chain). Reverse transcription of roughly 0.45 to 1 ug RNA was carried out with random hexamers. The amplification used immunoSEQ multiplex PCR on TCR beta CDR3; it spanned 54 Vbeta and 13 Jbeta. Via MiXCR, TCRdb re-called the immunoSEQ multiplex PCR reads, giving one row per CDR3 protein. This table has roughly 200,000 distinct CDR3 sequences, approximately 95% appearing once. V was trimmed by 5 bases and J by 0 bases, leaving 8 bases between them. CDR1 and CDR2 (germline): MDHEN, SYDVKM. The CDR3 length is 13 residues. This record comes from a study of CD8 T cells in Susac syndrome.

The source of this sequence is a human donor in good health. Sample: CD4+ T cells from PBMCs. The chain has TRBV28 and TRBJ2-7, with D unresolved. CDR3 nucleotide sequence: TGTGCCAGCAGTATCCCTAACTCCTACGAGCAGTACTTC. Translating gives CASSIPNSYEQYF.